This T cell receptor beta chain emerged from a study of early T cells in non-severe SARS-CoV-2 infection. Study-wide context: Sequencing targeted bulk RNA from unsorted whole blood, leaving chains unpaired. Study results and limitations: Matching against VDJdb likely underestimated virus-specific expansions, favoring anti-spike CD8.

Each cDNA molecule carried a unique molecular identifier. One entry per CDR3 protein, called by TCRdb with MiXCR from the 5' RACE reads. Of fewer than 70,000 distinct CDR3 sequences in the sample, roughly 12% were seen once. This CDR3 has 13 amino acids. V shed 10 bases, J shed 2 bases, and the junction held 4 bases outside the gene matches. Germline V gene sequence: CDR1 SGHAT, CDR2 FQNNGV. A word on this clonotype: Its antigen is not known.

Sequenced input: whole blood. This TCR came from an adult who was a healthcare worker with PCR-confirmed SARS-CoV-2 infection or an uninfected control (not recorded which). This chain connects TRBV11-2 to TRBJ2-2; the match to TRBD1 covers 7 bases. The CDR3 protein is CAKGAINTGELFF. The CDR3 DNA is TGTGCCAAGGGGGCAATCAACACCGGGGAGCTGTTTTTT.